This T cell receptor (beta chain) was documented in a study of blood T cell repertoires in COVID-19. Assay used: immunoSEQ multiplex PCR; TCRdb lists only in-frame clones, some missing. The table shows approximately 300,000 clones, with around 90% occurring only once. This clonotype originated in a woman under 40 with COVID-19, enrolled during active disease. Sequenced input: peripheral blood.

The CDR3 nucleotides read TGTGCCAGCAGCTCGAGGGGACAGGCTAATCAGCCCCAGCATTTT. Protein: CASSSRGQANQPQHF. The V gene is TRBV5-8, the J gene TRBJ1-5; 8 nucleotides match TRBD1. Germline-derived CDR1 and CDR2 are SGHTS and YDEGEE. This CDR3 region has 15 residues. After removal of 3 bases from V and 4 bases from J, the junction contained 6 bases not matched to a gene.